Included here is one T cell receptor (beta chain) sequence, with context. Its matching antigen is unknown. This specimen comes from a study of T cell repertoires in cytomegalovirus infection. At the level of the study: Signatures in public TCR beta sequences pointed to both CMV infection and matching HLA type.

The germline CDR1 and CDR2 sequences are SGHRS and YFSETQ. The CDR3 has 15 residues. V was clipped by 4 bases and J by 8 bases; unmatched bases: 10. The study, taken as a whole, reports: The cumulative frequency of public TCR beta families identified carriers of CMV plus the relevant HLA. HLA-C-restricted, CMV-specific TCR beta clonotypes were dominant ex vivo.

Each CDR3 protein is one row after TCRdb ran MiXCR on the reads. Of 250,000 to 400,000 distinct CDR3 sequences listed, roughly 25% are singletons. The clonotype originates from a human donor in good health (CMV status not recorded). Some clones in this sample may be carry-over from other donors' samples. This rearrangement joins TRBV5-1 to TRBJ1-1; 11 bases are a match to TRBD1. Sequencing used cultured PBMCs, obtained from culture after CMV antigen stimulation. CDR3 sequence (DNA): TGCGCCAGCAGCCCGTGGACAGGGGGCGCGTCCGAAGCTTTCTTT. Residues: CASSPWTGGASEAFF. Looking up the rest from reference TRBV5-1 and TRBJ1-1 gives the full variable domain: KAGVTQTPRYLIKTRGQQVTLSCSPISGHRSVSWYQQTPGQGLQFLFEYFSETQRNKGNFPGRFSGRQFSNSRSEMNVSTLELGDSALYLCASSPWTGGASEAFFGQGTRLTVV.